This entry lists 20 T cell receptor beta chains sequenced from one sample in a study of OX40 agonist ivuxolimab in advanced cancers. Only in-frame clones appear in the TCRdb table, and some are missing; sequencing was by immunoSEQ multiplex PCR. Here the sample spans about 49,000 clones, approximately 81% being singletons. Specimen: CD4+ or CD8+ T cells sorted from blood, collected in a trial of the OX40 agonist ivuxolimab. These receptors all stem from an adult with an advanced solid tumor such as melanoma, head and neck, liver or kidney cancer.

The chain carries TRBV28 and TRBJ1-5, with D possibly being TRBD1 (5 bases). Between the trimmed V and J ends, which lost 4 bases and 1 base, there was a span of 14 bases. From germline, CDR1 is MDHEN and CDR2 SYDVKM. The CDR3 has 16 residues. CDR3 DNA sequence: TGTGCCAGCAGTTCCTCCTTTGAGGGGAGCAATCAGCCCCAGCATTTT. Translated: CASSSSFEGSNQPQHF.

The V call is TRBV5-5, the J call TRBJ2-2; maybe TRBD1 (6 bases). Germline V gene sequence: CDR1 SGHKS, CDR2 YYEKEE (reference sequence). The CDR3 covers 16 residues. V was cut by 0 bases and J by 5 bases, with 14 bases left in between. The CDR3 DNA is TGTGCCAGCAGCTTGGCGTCCAGGGGCCAAACCGGGGAGCTGTTTTTT. It translates to CASSLASRGQTGELFF.

V usage is TRBV5-4 and J usage is TRBJ2-7; no definite D call. CDR1 SGHNT and CDR2 YYREEE come from the germline V gene (reference sequence). There are 13 residues in the CDR3. The V end was cut by 0 bases, the J end by 2 bases, with 6 bases between. CDR3 sequence reads: CASSLEEAYEQYF. The CDR3 nucleotides read TGTGCCAGCAGCTTGGAGGAAGCCTACGAGCAGTACTTC.

This clone was seen a few times. The chain couples TRBV28 to TRBJ2-1, with 8 positions matching TRBD1. CDR3 length: 14 amino acids. CDR1 MDHEN and CDR2 SYDVKM come from the germline V gene. V dropped 8 bases and J dropped 0; count of bases not matched to a gene: 3. The CDR3 region has the DNA TGTGCCAGCCAGCAGGGGGCCTCCTACAATGAGCAGTTCTTC. Amino acids: CASQQGASYNEQFF.

The chain carries TRBV29-1 and TRBJ2-5; 7 bases are shared with TRBD2. The CDR3 consists of 14 residues. J lost 0 bases, V lost 2 bases, and 3 bases had no gene match. Germline CDR1 and CDR2: SQVTM and ANQGSEA. The CDR3 loop is CSVEREDDQETQYF. The CDR3 bases are TGCAGCGTTGAACGGGAGGACGACCAAGAGACCCAGTACTTC.

The genes are TRBV5-8 and TRBJ1-2; D is uncertain. The V gene lost 4 bases and the J gene lost 5 bases, with 15 bases spanning the gap. The germline V gene has CDR1 SGHTS and CDR2 YDEGEE. This CDR3 region has 14 residues. CDR3 in DNA: TGTGCCAGCAGCCCTGGCCCCTCTTCTTATGGCTACACCTTC. Translated, it gives CASSPGPSSYGYTF.

This chain joins TRBV27 and TRBJ2-6; no definite D call. Germline assignment: CDR1 MNHEY and CDR2 SMNVEV (reference sequence). V lost 4 bases, J lost 0 bases, and 4 bases lay in between. The CDR3 loop spans 14 amino acids. This chain's CDR3 is CASSSSSGANVLTF. The CDR3, as DNA: TGTGCCAGCAGTTCTAGCTCTGGGGCCAACGTCCTGACTTTC.

The V call is TRBV5-4, the J call TRBJ1-1; TRBD1 might be the D (5 bases). The CDR3 spans 12 residues. The germline V and J ends were trimmed by 3 bases and 4 bases, with 7 bases remaining between them. Germline-derived CDR1 and CDR2 are SGHNT and YYREEE (reference sequence). The CDR3 DNA reads as TGTGCCAGCAGCTCAGGGTCCACTGAAGCTTTCTTT. Its protein is CASSSGSTEAFF. The full variable domain, rest sourced from reference TRBV5-4 and TRBJ1-1, is ETGVTQSPTHLIKTRGQQVTLRCSSQSGHNTVSWYQQALGQGPQFIFQYYREEENGRGNFPPRFSGLQFPNYSSELNVNALELDDSALYLCASSSGSTEAFFGQGTRLTVV.

This chain joins TRBV7-6 and TRBJ1-1; D is undetermined. CDR1 and CDR2 from the germline V gene are SGHVS and FNYEAQ. This CDR3 is built from 14 residues. The V and J ends lost 5 bases and 3 bases respectively, with 13 bases between them. DNA for the CDR3: TGTGCCAGCAGCCTCACCTGGGGTGACACTGAAGCTTTCTTT. Its translation is CASSLTWGDTEAFF.

The V and J genes are TRBV6-1 and TRBJ1-5; 9 nucleotides line up with TRBD1. The CDR3 spans 18 residues. The ends lost 1 base at V and 6 bases at J; junction bases unmatched: 13. Germline CDR1 is MNHNS and CDR2 is SASEGT. The CDR3 region is CASSEEGGLRTGVQPQHF. In DNA, the CDR3 is TGTGCCAGCAGTGAAGAGGGAGGATTAAGGACAGGGGTTCAGCCCCAGCATTTT.

This chain joins TRBV11-2 and TRBJ2-7; 11 positions agree with TRBD1. V lost 4 bases and J lost 2; bases outside the gene matches: 10. Germline V gives CDR1 SGHAT, CDR2 FQNNGV. The CDR3 has 17 residues. The CDR3 sequence: CASSSPRTGGSTYEQYF. CDR3 nucleotide sequence: TGTGCCAGCAGCTCACCCCGGACAGGGGGCTCTACCTACGAGCAGTACTTC. The variable domain in full, completed from reference TRBV11-2 and TRBJ2-7, reads EAGVAQSPRYKIIEKRQSVAFWCNPISGHATLYWYQQILGQGPKLLIQFQNNGVVDDSQLPKDRFSAERLKGVDSTLKIQPAKLEDSAVYLCASSSPRTGGSTYEQYFGPGTRLTVT.

Details on this clone: The junction does not match germline at one end; this may be a read error. The V gene is TRBV5-4, the J gene TRBJ2-2; unclear D gene. Germline CDR1 and CDR2: SGHNT and YYREEE (reference sequence). The CDR3 is 14 residues long. In nucleotides, the CDR3 is TGTGCCAGCAGCTCCTCGGAGAACATCGGGGAGCTGTTTTTT. Translation gives CASSSSENIGELFF. Using reference TRBV5-4 and TRBJ2-2 for the parts outside the CDR3, the full variable domain is ETGVTQSPTHLIKTRGQQVTLRCSSQSGHNTVSWYQQALGQGPQFIFQYYREEENGRGNFPPRFSGLQFPNYSSELNVNALELDDSALYLCASSSSENIGELFFGEGSRLTVL.

The chain has TRBV10-3 and TRBJ1-2; 7 positions agree with TRBD1. The CDR3 covers 13 residues. Unmatched junction bases numbered 5, after V lost 2 bases and J lost 8 bases. Germline V gene sequence: CDR1 ENHRY, CDR2 SYGVKD. The CDR3 bases are TGTGCCATCAGTGAGACTACAGGGGCCGGCTACACCTTC. Encoded protein: CAISETTGAGYTF.

The CDR3: CASEGTWREQYF. In DNA, the CDR3 is TGTGCCAGTGAAGGGACCTGGCGCGAGCAGTACTTC. The V call is TRBV6-1, the J call TRBJ2-7, with D tentatively TRBD1 or TRBD2 (5 bases each). Trimming pared 9 bases from V and 6 bases from J, leaving 15 bases between. The CDR3 runs to 12 residues. The germline V gene encodes CDR1 MNHNS and CDR2 SASEGT.

This clone was recorded a few times. The V call is TRBV5-1, the J call TRBJ1-5; D possibly corresponds to TRBD1 (5 bases). V lost 2 bases and J 4 bases, leaving 13 bases between the germline ends. The V gene's germline CDR1 is SGHRS and CDR2 YFSETQ. CDR3 length: 15 amino acids. CDR3 nucleotides: TGCGCCAGCAGCTTTCGGGGGGACCCTAATCAGCCCCAGCATTTT. Protein sequence: CASSFRGDPNQPQHF.

The chain's CDR3 is CAWNPGQGNTEAFF. In DNA, the CDR3 is TGTGCCTGGAACCCAGGCCAGGGTAACACTGAAGCTTTCTTT. This chain joins TRBV30 and TRBJ1-1; a weak D match, TRBD1 (5 bases). V lost 4 bases and J lost 2, with 14 bases in between. This CDR3 is 14 amino acids long. Germline V gene data show CDR1 as GTSNPN and CDR2 as SVGIG (reference sequence).

This clone occurred many times. This chain uses TRBV9 with TRBJ1-2; maybe TRBD1 (6 bases). From germline, CDR1 is SGDLS and CDR2 YYNGEE. Trimming left V 0 bases short and J 4 bases short, with 16 bases between. The length of the CDR3 is 16 residues. The CDR3 DNA follows: TGTGCCAGCAGCGTAGTTTCTGACAGGCTGGGCTATGGCTACACCTTC. It yields the protein CASSVVSDRLGYGYTF.

The chain combines TRBV4-1 with TRBJ1-5; no clear D gene. The germline V and J ends were trimmed by 1 base and 1 base, with 5 bases remaining between them. CDR3 length equals 14 residues. Germline V CDR1 and CDR2: MGHRA, YSYEKL. The CDR3 DNA is TGCGCCAGCAGCCAAGCACGGAGCAATCAGCCCCAGCATTTT. This gives the protein CASSQARSNQPQHF.

V and J are TRBV27 and TRBJ2-7, with TRBD2 matching 7 bases. Looked up from germline, CDR1 is MNHEY and CDR2 is SMNVEV (reference sequence). This CDR3 has 15 residues. V was clipped by 0 bases and J by 3 bases; unmatched bases: 5. In nucleotides, the CDR3 is TGTGCCAGCAGTTTATCGGGGACTAATTACTACGAGCAGTACTTC. The encoded protein is CASSLSGTNYYEQYF.

This chain connects TRBV4-1 to TRBJ1-5; D remains unclear. Germline CDR1 reads MGHRA; CDR2 reads YSYEKL. The CDR3 runs 14 residues. The ends were cut back, 1 base at V and 3 bases at J, with 7 bases in the middle. The CDR3 DNA reads TGCGCCAGCAGCCAAGGGAGATTCAATCAGCCCCAGCATTTT. This translates into CASSQGRFNQPQHF.